Shown below are 13 T cell receptor beta chains from a single sample sequenced in a study of T cells expressing NK-cell markers. TCRdb re-called the 5' RACE reads and gives one entry per CDR3 protein, without DNA. This listing includes more than 90,000 distinct CDR3 sequences. Specimen: blood T cells: a sorted CD56 or NKG2C T cell subset, CD4+ or CD8+ T cells, or bulk PBMC T cells (not recorded which). All receptors derive from a woman aged 18 to 75 in good health.

The gene calls are TRBV29-1 and TRBJ2-1; TCRdb outputs TRBD2, but without DNA this stays unchecked. The CDR3 is 13 residues long. Per germline, CDR1 SQVTM and CDR2 ANQGSEA. The CDR3 is CSVDSGVRNEQFF.

The chain couples TRBV25-1 to TRBJ1-3. The CDR3 is 15 residues long. From germline, CDR1 is MGHDK and CDR2 SYGVNS. CDR3 loop: CASSDGIYSGNTIYF.

The J gene is TRBJ1-6, the V gene TRBV4-3. The germline V gene has CDR1 LGHNA and CDR2 YSLEER. The CDR3 loop spans 15 amino acids. The CDR3 sequence is CASSQEKVGDSPLHF.

The genes are TRBV6-5 and TRBJ1-1. The CDR3 is 16 amino acids. Per germline, CDR1 MNHEY and CDR2 SVGAGI. The CDR3 loop is CASTVSGIHMDTEAFF.

The CDR3 sequence: CSGRPSTDTQYF. The chain combines TRBV29-1 with TRBJ2-3. Germline CDR1 and CDR2: SQVTM and ANQGSEA. This CDR3 comprises 12 residues.

The J gene is TRBJ2-1, the V gene TRBV27; lacking DNA, the TRBD1 call made by TCRdb goes unchecked. Germline V lookup: CDR1 MNHEY, CDR2 SMNVEV (reference sequence). This CDR3 contains 14 residues. The CDR3 here is CASSLGTRSNEQFF.

This sequence joins TRBV20-1 and TRBJ2-3; TCRdb selects TRBD2, and the lack of DNA leaves this call unchecked. Germline CDR1 DFQATT, CDR2 SNEGSKA (reference sequence). The CDR3 runs 14 residues. CDR3 sequence: CSAKGRGEADTQYF.

The V call is TRBV11-2, the J call TRBJ2-1; the TCRdb D gene call, TRBD2, has no DNA to confirm it. This CDR3 is 13 amino acids long. The germline gives CDR1 SGHAT, CDR2 FQNNGV. CDR3 sequence: CASSYTPLYEQFF.

The rearrangement uses TRBV19 and TRBJ2-7. Germline lookup yields CDR1 LNHDA and CDR2 SQIVND (reference sequence). The CDR3 contains 13 residues. The CDR3 is CASSIGSSYEQYF. The full variable domain, with the rest looked up from reference TRBV19 and TRBJ2-7, is DGGITQSPKYLFRKEGQNVTLSCEQNLNHDAMYWYRQDPGQGLRLIYYSQIVNDFQKGDIAEGYSVSREKKESFPLTVTSAQKNPTAFYLCASSIGSSYEQYFGPGTRLTVT.

The chain combines TRBV12-3 or TRBV12-4 with TRBJ2-3; as DNA is missing, the TRBD1 call by TCRdb cannot be tested. CDR3 length: 15 residues. CDR3: CASTRGSASTDTQYF.

The V call is TRBV27, the J call TRBJ2-7; absent DNA, TCRdb's TRBD1 call cannot be checked. The CDR3 runs to 14 residues. Germline V gene lookup returns CDR1 MNHEY and CDR2 SMNVEV (reference sequence). CDR3 in amino acids: CASSLRGHSYEQYF.

The V call is TRBV20-1, the J call TRBJ2-5; TCRdb gives TRBD2 as the D gene, but with no DNA this cannot be confirmed. The length of the CDR3 is 14 residues. Germline loops: CDR1 DFQATT, CDR2 SNEGSKA (reference sequence). CDR3 loop: CSARLAGGGETQYF.

The chain has TRBV12-3 or TRBV12-4 and TRBJ2-7. The CDR3 totals 13 residues. CDR3 loop: CASRSTISYEQYF.